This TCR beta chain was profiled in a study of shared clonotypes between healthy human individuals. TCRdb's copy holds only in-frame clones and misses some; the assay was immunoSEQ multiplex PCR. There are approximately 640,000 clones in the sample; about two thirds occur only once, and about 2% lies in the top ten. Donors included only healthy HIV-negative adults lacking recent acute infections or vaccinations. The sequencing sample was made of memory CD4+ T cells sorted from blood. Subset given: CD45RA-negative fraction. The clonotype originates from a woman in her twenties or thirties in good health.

Here the CDR3 DNA reads TGTGCCAGCACTTCTCAGGGTTCTCGCTATGGCTACACCTTC. Amino acid sequence: CASTSQGSRYGYTF. V gene TRBV6-5 combines with J gene TRBJ1-2, with a tentative D call TRBD1 (5 bases). The CDR3 is 14 amino acids. Per the germline V gene, CDR1 is MNHEY and CDR2 is SVGAGI. V lost 7 bases and J lost 4, with 16 bases in between.